The 29 T cell receptor beta chains presented below share a single source sample, sequenced in a study of tumor and adjacent non-tumor tissue in lung cancer. Three rounds of nested PCR, following a modified ARM-PCR protocol, produced the TCRbeta library. From the multiplex PCR reads, TCRdb called clonotypes with MiXCR, one entry per CDR3 protein. The table has 110,000 or so distinct CDR3 sequences, about 63% seen once; the top ten hold under 20%. This sample's RNA came from whole unsorted tissue. The normal lung tissue was taken more than 3 cm from the tumor edge. Material for sequencing was distant non-tumor lung tissue. The source is a man in his sixties with non-small cell lung cancer.

Of note for this clonotype: One end of the junction varies from germline; a read error may be responsible. The chain has TRBV5-1 and TRBJ2-5; D is undetermined. The CDR3 extends over 13 amino acids. Germline CDR1 reads SGHRS; CDR2 reads YFSETQ. The DNA of the CDR3 is TGCGCCAGCAGCTTGGTAGGGCAAGAGACCCAGCACTTC. Translation gives CASSLVGQETQHF. The full variable domain, its missing parts supplied by reference TRBV5-1 and TRBJ2-5, is KAGVTQTPRYLIKTRGQQVTLSCSPISGHRSVSWYQQTPGQGLQFLFEYFSETQRNKGNFPGRFSGRQFSNSRSEMNVSTLELGDSALYLCASSLVGQETQHFGPGTRLLVL.

The V gene is TRBV11-3, the J gene TRBJ2-2, with unresolved D. Germline V gives CDR1 SGHNT, CDR2 YENEEA. The CDR3 has 15 residues. V dropped 2 bases and J dropped 5 bases, with 12 bases sitting between them. The CDR3 DNA sequence: TGTGCCAGCAGCTTATCTGGGGTTGGTACCGGGGAGCTGTTTTTT. Protein: CASSLSGVGTGELFF.

This clonotype has a handful of counts. The chain links TRBV6-5 to TRBJ2-5; possibly TRBD2 for D (6 bases). Trimming removed 9 bases at V and 1 base at J, with 12 bases between. The CDR3 consists of 13 residues. Germline CDR1 is MNHEY and CDR2 is SVGAGI. CDR3 in DNA: TGTGCCAGTACTAGCATTTCCCAAGAGACCCAGTACTTC. As protein: CASTSISQETQYF.

Remarks on this clonotype: The junction and the germline gene differ at one end; a read error may be behind it. V usage is TRBV11-1 and J usage is TRBJ2-7; no firm D call. The CDR3 runs to 14 residues. In germline, CDR1 is SGHAT, CDR2 FQDESV (reference sequence). The CDR3 reads CVSSFPGGACEQYF. The CDR3 nucleotides read TGTGTCAGCAGCTTCCCCGGCGGCGCCTGCGAGCAGTACTTC.

This clonotype came up a few times. No conserved phenylalanine or tryptophan is present at the end of the CDR3, so a read error is the likely explanation. The chain combines TRBV6-1 with TRBJ2-5; 9 nucleotides line up with TRBD1. This CDR3 has 16 residues. Germline values: CDR1 MNHNS, CDR2 SASEGT. The CDR3 DNA sequence: TGTGCCAGCACCCCCCCGGGACAGGGTTACCAAGAGACTCAGTACCTC. Its protein is CASTPPGQGYQETQYL.

Concerning this clonotype itself: A much larger clone sits a single nucleotide away, making a read error possible. The chain joins TRBV18 to TRBJ2-5; 7 bases line up with TRBD2. The V gene's germline CDR1 is KGHSH and CDR2 LQKENI. This CDR3 has 16 amino acids. The CDR3 DNA reads as TGTGCCGGCTCACCACGAGCTAGCGGAAAACAAGAGACCCAGTACTTC. Translation: CAGSPRASGKQETQYF.

This clonotype was counted between two and nine times. The V gene is TRBV15, the J gene TRBJ2-7, with 8 bases that match TRBD2. This CDR3 is built from 13 residues. Per germline, CDR1 LNHNV and CDR2 YYDKDF (reference sequence). The V gene end was trimmed by 9 bases and the J gene end by 3 bases; junction bases not matched to a gene: 7. DNA of the CDR3: TGTGCCACTCAACCGGGGACTAGCTACGAGCAGTACTTC. Amino acid sequence: CATQPGTSYEQYF.

Regarding this clonotype: Since the CDR3 does not end with the conserved phenylalanine or tryptophan, this likely comes from a read error. The chain couples TRBV6-1 to TRBJ2-5; 7 bases map to TRBD2. Unmatched junction bases numbered 9, after V lost 7 bases and J lost 4 bases. Germline loops: CDR1 MNHNS, CDR2 SASEGT. The CDR3 is made up of 14 amino acids. The CDR3 protein is CASTGEGVGETQYS. CDR3 nucleotide sequence: TGTGCCAGCACTGGGGAGGGTGTAGGAGAGACCCAGTACTCC.

The chain links TRBV6-2 or TRBV6-3 to TRBJ2-7; 8 bases match TRBD2. The CDR3 consists of 14 residues. The trim removed 7 bases at V and 5 bases at J, leaving 10 bases unmatched. The germline V gene encodes CDR1 MNHEY and CDR2 SVGEGT. In nucleotides, the CDR3 is TGTGCCAGCACTCTTTGCGGGAGGCGCAACGAGCAGTACTTC. Translated: CASTLCGRRNEQYF.

This chain connects TRBV30 to TRBJ2-1; maybe TRBD2 (5 bases). Germline CDR1 GTSNPN, CDR2 SVGIG (reference sequence). The length of the CDR3 is 15 residues. Trimming removed 2 bases at V and 6 bases at J, with 17 bases between. The CDR3 DNA reads as TGTGCCTGGAGTTGGTCTAGCAGGCTTTGCAATGAGCAGTTCTTC. It specifies CAWSWSSRLCNEQFF. The full variable domain, its missing parts supplied by reference TRBV30 and TRBJ2-1, is SQTIHQWPATLVQPVGSPLSLECTVEGTSNPNLYWYRQAAGRGLQLLFYSVGIGQISSEVPQNLSASRPQDRQFILSSKKLLLSDSGFYLCAWSWSSRLCNEQFFGPGTRLTVL.

The genes are TRBV11-1 and TRBJ1-2, with D perhaps matching TRBD1 (5 bases). The CDR3 totals 13 residues. Germline CDR1 and CDR2: SGHAT and FQDESV (reference sequence). Trimming left V 2 bases short and J 7 bases short, with 11 bases between. CDR3 protein: CASSLSNRIGYTF. CDR3 sequence (DNA): TGTGCCAGCAGCTTATCTAACAGGATTGGCTACACCTTC. The full variable domain, completed using reference TRBV11-1 and TRBJ1-2, is EAEVAQSPRYKITEKSQAVAFWCDPISGHATLYWYRQILGQGPELLVQFQDESVVDDSQLPKDRFSAERLKGVDSTLKIQPAELGDSAMYLCASSLSNRIGYTFGSGTRLTVV.

This clonotype was seen more than once but under ten times. A single base separates this from a much larger clone, so it may be a read error. CDR3 bases: TGTGCCAGCAGCTTGGAAGGAACTAGCTATGGCTACACCTTC. Translated: CASSLEGTSYGYTF. The V and J genes are TRBV5-5 and TRBJ1-2, with no clear D. Germline CDR1 SGHKS, CDR2 YYEKEE (reference sequence). Trimming took 0 bases from V and 4 from J, leaving 10 bases between them. The CDR3 is 14 amino acids.

This clonotype was observed at least ten times. This chain uses TRBV12-3 or TRBV12-4 with TRBJ2-3, with TRBD2 matching over 12 bases. V lost 4 bases, J lost 2 bases, and 7 bases stayed unmatched. This CDR3 has 17 residues. The CDR3 bases are TGTGCCAGCAGTTCACGACTAGCGGGGGCAATCACAGATACGCAGTATTTT. It encodes CASSSRLAGAITDTQYF.

About this clonotype itself: Being one base from a much bigger clone, this may be a read error. V usage is TRBV7-2 and J usage is TRBJ2-1, with D perhaps given as TRBD1 or TRBD2 (5 bases each). There are 15 residues in the CDR3. Germline CDR1 SGHTA, CDR2 FQGNSA. Deletions cut 5 bases from V and 0 bases from J, with 11 bases between. The CDR3 region is CASSPWGSSYNEQFF. The CDR3 nucleotides are TGTGCCAGCAGCCCATGGGGGAGCTCCTACAATGAGCAGTTCTTC. Together with reference TRBV7-2 and TRBJ2-1, the CDR3 gives the full variable domain: GAGVSQSPSNKVTEKGKDVELRCDPISGHTALYWYRQSLGQGLEFLIYFQGNSAPDKSGLPSDRFSAERTGGSVSTLTIQRTQQEDSAVYLCASSPWGSSYNEQFFGPGTRLTVL.

With respect to this clonotype: The conserved phenylalanine or tryptophan is not found at the CDR3 terminus, so this likely reflects a read error. The V call is TRBV6-6, the J call TRBJ1-2; a weak D match, TRBD1 (6 bases). CDR1 is MNHNY and CDR2 is SVGAGI in the germline V gene (reference sequence). This CDR3 comprises 14 residues. Trimming shortened V by 11 bases and J by 0 bases, and 16 bases separated the two germline ends. CDR3 sequence: CAHDRGATNYGYTS. DNA of the CDR3: TGTGCCCATGACCGGGGGGCCACTAACTATGGCTACACCTCC.

As concerns this clonotype: A much larger clone lies a single base off, so this may be a read error. The chain combines TRBV29-1 with TRBJ1-2; maybe TRBD1 (6 bases). Germline assignment: CDR1 SQVTM and CDR2 ANQGSEA. This CDR3 is 16 amino acids long. CDR3 residues: CSIEGSGAESNYGYTF. CDR3 sequence (DNA): TGCAGCATTGAAGGATCAGGGGCCGAGTCGAACTATGGCTACACCTTC. Full variable domain (outside the CDR3, taken from reference TRBV29-1 and TRBJ1-2): SAVISQKPSRDICQRGTSLTIQCQVDSQVTMMFWYRQQPGQSLTLIATANQGSEATYESGFVIDKFPISRPNLTFSTLTVSNMSPEDSSIYLCSIEGSGAESNYGYTFGSGTRLTVV.

This clonotype was seen a handful of times. An end of the junction differs from the germline gene, which may be a read error. The rearrangement uses TRBV11-2 and TRBJ2-2; the match to TRBD2 covers 13 bases. There are 18 residues in the CDR3. Germline V gene sequence: CDR1 SGHAT, CDR2 FQNNGV. The chain's CDR3 is CVSSPGLAGATNTGELFF. Here the CDR3 DNA reads TGTGTCAGCAGCCCTGGACTAGCGGGAGCGACGAACACCGGGGAGCTGTTTTTT.

On this clonotype: The junction shows a germline mismatch at one end, possibly a read error. The CDR3, as DNA: TGTGCCAGCAGCCAAGCGGGCCCCCCAATCTTC. Translating it yields CASSQAGPPIF. The chain couples TRBV4-1 to TRBJ2-1, with a possible D match to TRBD2 (6 bases). Germline V lookup: CDR1 MGHRA, CDR2 YSYEKL. CDR3 length: 11 residues.

This chain uses TRBV20-1 with TRBJ2-5; the D gene is possibly TRBD1 (6 bases). With 5 bases removed from V and 2 bases from J, the gap between germline ends came to 15 bases. The CDR3 covers 14 residues. Germline CDR1 is DFQATT and CDR2 is SNEGSKA (reference sequence). CDR3 in amino acids: CSALTGLTQETQYF. The CDR3 region has the DNA TGCAGTGCTTTGACAGGCCTGACGCAAGAGACCCAGTACTTC.

A note on this clonotype: This clone may be a read error of a much larger clone one base away. V usage is TRBV29-1 and J usage is TRBJ2-3; D not certain. CDR1 is SQVTM, CDR2 ANQGSEA, per germline. Trimming shortened V by 4 bases and J by 4 bases, and 12 bases separated the two germline ends. CDR3 length: 13 residues. CDR3 residues: CSVGAARADTQYF. As DNA, the CDR3 is TGCAGCGTTGGGGCGGCCCGAGCAGATACGCAGTATTTT.

This clonotype was counted at least ten times. The chain employs TRBV13 and TRBJ2-1, with 7 bases that match TRBD1. This CDR3 is 14 amino acids long. Germline V gene sequence: CDR1 PRHDT, CDR2 FYEKMQ (reference sequence). Trimming removed 5 bases from V and 4 bases from J; junction bases left unmatched: 5. The CDR3 region has the DNA TGTGCCAGCAGCCCCCCGGGACAGTACAATGAGCAGTTCTTC. Its protein is CASSPPGQYNEQFF.

This clonotype came up once. An end of the junction does not agree with germline; a read error may underlie this. The DNA of the CDR3 is TGTGCCATCAGTGGACAGGAGGGCCAGCCCCGGCATTTT. Its translation: CAISGQEGQPRHF. The gene calls are TRBV10-3 and TRBJ1-5, with D possibly TRBD1 on 6 matching bases. Germline V gene lookup returns CDR1 ENHRY and CDR2 SYGVKD. This CDR3 contains 13 residues.

This clonotype was seen more than once but under ten times. The junction does not match germline at one end; this may be a read error. The chain uses TRBV20-1 and TRBJ1-5; 9 bases map to TRBD1. The CDR3 covers 15 residues. CDR1 is DFQATT, CDR2 SNEGSKA, per germline (reference sequence). The CDR3 loop is CRASPTGGINQPQHF. CDR3 nucleotides: TGCCGTGCTAGTCCGACAGGGGGAATCAATCAGCCCCAGCATTTT.

On this clonotype: This could be a read error, since a much larger clone is one nucleotide away. The V gene is TRBV6-1, the J gene TRBJ2-3; D gene uncertain. This CDR3 region has 13 residues. The ends were cut back, 6 bases at V and 3 bases at J, with 10 bases in the middle. The germline V gene encodes CDR1 MNHNS and CDR2 SASEGT. This CDR3 is CASSSLMTDTQYF. The CDR3 DNA follows: TGTGCCAGCAGCTCACTCATGACAGATACGCAGTATTTT.

As concerns this clonotype: One end of the junction is discordant with germline, which a read error may explain. CDR3 loop: CASSYLTSGRPGEQFF. The CDR3 nucleotides are TGTGCCAGCAGTTACCTCACCAGCGGGAGACCCGGGGAGCAGTTTTTT. The chain couples TRBV6-5 to TRBJ2-2; 8 nucleotides match TRBD2. This CDR3 has 16 residues. The germline V gene encodes CDR1 MNHEY and CDR2 SVGAGI.

This clonotype was seen at least ten times. The V call is TRBV6-1, the J call TRBJ2-2; D ambiguous. CDR1 and CDR2 (germline): MNHNS, SASEGT. Trimming removed 7 bases at V and 0 bases at J, with 12 bases between. The CDR3 covers 15 residues. The CDR3 DNA reads TGTGCCAGCACAGGCGCAGCATCGAACACCGGGGAGCTGTTTTTT. It is translated as CASTGAASNTGELFF.

The sample holds many counts of this clonotype. The V and J genes are TRBV24-1 and TRBJ2-2; 11 bases line up with TRBD2. With 4 bases clipped from V and 0 bases from J, the junction kept 3 bases outside the gene matches. CDR1 is KGHDR, CDR2 SFDVKD, per germline. The CDR3 totals 17 residues. CDR3 sequence reads: CATSDPGLAANTGELFF. CDR3 sequence (DNA): TGTGCCACCAGTGACCCGGGACTAGCGGCGAACACCGGGGAGCTGTTTTTT.

As to this clonotype: An end of the junction does not agree with germline; a read error may underlie this. The chain has TRBV11-1 and TRBJ1-1, with D uncertain. CDR1 is SGHAT and CDR2 is FQDESV in the germline V gene (reference sequence). The length of the CDR3 is 14 residues. The DNA for the CDR3 is TGTGCCAGCAGCTTATCGTCAGGCGAGACTGGAGCTTTCTTT. This encodes CASSLSSGETGAFF.

Regarding this clonotype: One junction end disagrees with the germline gene, perhaps due to a read error. V is TRBV4-2 and J is TRBJ2-1; 9 nucleotides agree with TRBD2. The CDR3 totals 16 residues. Germline-derived CDR1 and CDR2 are LGHNA and YNFKEQ. CDR3 coding DNA: TGTGCCAGCAGTCAAGTGTGGCTAGCGGGAAACAATGAGCAGCTCTTC. It translates to CASSQVWLAGNNEQLF.